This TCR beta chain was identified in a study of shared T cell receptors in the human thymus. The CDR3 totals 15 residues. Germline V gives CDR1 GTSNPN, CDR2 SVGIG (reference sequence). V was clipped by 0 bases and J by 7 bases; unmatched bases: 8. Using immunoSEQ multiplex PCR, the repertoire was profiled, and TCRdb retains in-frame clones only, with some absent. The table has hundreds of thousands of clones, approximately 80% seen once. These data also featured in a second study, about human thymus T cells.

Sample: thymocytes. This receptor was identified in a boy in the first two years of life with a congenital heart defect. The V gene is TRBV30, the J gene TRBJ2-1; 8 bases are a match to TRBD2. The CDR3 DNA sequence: TGTGCCTGGAGTGTGTGGCCGGGAGGGACTAATGAGCAGTTCTTC. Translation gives CAWSVWPGGTNEQFF.